The 29 T cell receptor beta chains below come from one sample, sequenced in a study of shared clonotypes between healthy human individuals. The method was immunoSEQ multiplex PCR; TCRdb's version includes in-frame clones alone and lacks a portion of them. The sample has 1,500,000 or so clones, 95% to 97% seen once. Sequencing was performed on naive CD4+ T cells sorted from blood. Subset specified: CD45RA+ positively selected. The receptors were gathered from a man aged 25 to 40 in good health.

This chain links TRBV4-1 with TRBJ2-1, with 7 bases identical to TRBD2. Losses at the gene ends were 0 bases for V and 2 bases for J; bases not matched to a gene: 7. The germline V gene encodes CDR1 MGHRA and CDR2 YSYEKL. The CDR3 spans 17 residues. Here the CDR3 reads CASSQDGAGEPYNEQFF. In nucleotides, the CDR3 is TGCGCCAGCAGCCAAGATGGGGCGGGAGAACCCTACAATGAGCAGTTCTTC.

V gene TRBV15 combines with J gene TRBJ2-1, with TRBD2 identical over 13 bases. The CDR3 sequence is 17 residues long. Trimming took 1 base from V and 8 from J; bases not matched to a gene: 8. The germline V gene has CDR1 LNHNV and CDR2 YYDKDF (reference sequence). CDR3 amino acids: CATSRARGLAGSDEQFF. DNA of the CDR3: TGTGCCACCAGCAGAGCCCGGGGACTAGCGGGATCGGATGAGCAGTTCTTC.

The V call is TRBV29-1, the J call TRBJ2-7, with 13 bases identical to TRBD2. Trimming cost V 5 bases and J 2 bases; bases outside gene matches: 9. The CDR3 contains 16 residues. Germline V gives CDR1 SQVTM, CDR2 ANQGSEA. CDR3 nucleotide sequence: TGCAGCGTTTCAGGACTAGCGGGAGATTCTGCCTACGAGCAGTACTTC. The encoded protein is CSVSGLAGDSAYEQYF.

The chain is built from TRBV7-6 and TRBJ2-5; 10 nucleotides line up with TRBD2. The length of the CDR3 is 18 residues. The V gene's germline CDR1 is SGHVS and CDR2 FNYEAQ. Trimming at V came to 3 bases and at J to 5 bases, leaving 15 bases not matched to a gene. The CDR3 nucleotides are TGTGCCAGCAGCTTCTCCCTAGCGGGAGCCGACTTCCAGGAGACCCAGTACTTC. It yields the protein CASSFSLAGADFQETQYF.

The chain employs TRBV6-5 and TRBJ2-5; D remains ambiguous. The V and J ends lost 7 bases and 4 bases respectively, with 4 bases between them. There are 10 residues in the CDR3. The germline V gene encodes CDR1 MNHEY and CDR2 SVGAGI. The CDR3 region has the DNA TGTGCCAGCATGCGAGAGACCCAGTACTTC. Amino acid sequence: CASMRETQYF.

The CDR3 spells CASSLGAGGRNQPQHF. CDR3 sequence (DNA): TGCGCCAGCAGCTTGGGGGCAGGGGGCCGCAATCAGCCCCAGCATTTT. The chain joins TRBV5-1 to TRBJ1-5, with 8 bases lining up with TRBD1. Germline loops: CDR1 SGHRS, CDR2 YFSETQ. The CDR3 spans 16 residues. Trimming at V came to 0 bases and at J to 2 bases, leaving 4 bases not matched to a gene.

This chain joins TRBV7-9 and TRBJ1-4; 7 positions agree with TRBD1. CDR3 length: 15 amino acids. V trimming: 0 bases; J trimming: 7 bases; junction bases outside the gene matches: 5. From germline, CDR1 is SEHNR and CDR2 FQNEAQ (reference sequence). Here the CDR3 DNA reads TGTGCCAGCAGCTTAGCGCAAGGGGGCGTTGAAAAACTGTTTTTT. It codes for CASSLAQGGVEKLFF. Variable domain in full (rest from reference TRBV7-9 and TRBJ1-4): DTGVSQNPRHKITKRGQNVTFRCDPISEHNRLYWYRQTLGQGPEFLTYFQNEAQLEKSRLLSDRFSAERPKGSFSTLEIQRTEQGDSAMYLCASSLAQGGVEKLFFGSGTQLSVL.

J is TRBJ2-1 and V is TRBV7-8, with 7 bases aligning to TRBD2. CDR3 length equals 18 residues. The V gene's germline CDR1 is SGHVS and CDR2 FQNEAQ. Trimming took 1 base from V and 4 from J; bases not matched to a gene: 13. CDR3 nucleotide sequence: TGTGCCAGCAGCTTAGTCGCCCGGCTAGCGGTCCATTACAATGAGCAGTTCTTC. The encoded protein is CASSLVARLAVHYNEQFF.

This chain uses TRBV5-6 with TRBJ2-2; D is possibly TRBD1 or TRBD2 (5 bases each). This CDR3 region has 14 residues. In germline, CDR1 is SGHDT, CDR2 YYEEEE. The germline V and J ends were trimmed by 0 bases and 7 bases, with 10 bases remaining between them. CDR3 coding DNA: TGTGCCAGCAGCTTGGATACGGGGCACGGGGAGCTGTTTTTT. It encodes CASSLDTGHGELFF.

This chain joins TRBV10-1 and TRBJ2-1, with D maybe TRBD2 (6 bases). Trimming removed 6 bases at V and 9 bases at J, with 15 bases between. The CDR3 length is 13 residues. Germline CDR1 reads WNHNN; CDR2 reads SYGVQD (reference sequence). CDR3 loop: CASSHGTPGEQFF. CDR3 coding DNA: TGCGCCAGCAGCCACGGGACTCCGGGTGAGCAGTTCTTC.

The chain carries TRBV5-5 and TRBJ2-7; 7 bases are shared with TRBD2. Germline V gives CDR1 SGHKS, CDR2 YYEKEE (reference sequence). The CDR3 covers 15 residues. The trim removed 4 bases at V and 6 bases at J, leaving 13 bases unmatched. CDR3 in amino acids: CASSREVGGRSEQYF. The CDR3 DNA sequence: TGTGCCAGCAGCCGGGAGGTTGGCGGGAGAAGCGAGCAGTACTTC.

The V call is TRBV9, the J call TRBJ2-1; 10 bases line up with TRBD2. Trimming at V came to 4 bases and at J to 6 bases, leaving 19 bases not matched to a gene. Germline assignment: CDR1 SGDLS and CDR2 YYNGEE. The CDR3 is 19 residues long. The CDR3 loop is CASSQTLQAGGPDGNEQFF. The DNA of the CDR3 is TGTGCCAGCAGCCAAACCCTTCAAGCGGGAGGGCCGGATGGCAATGAGCAGTTCTTC. Full variable domain (remainder filled in from reference TRBV9 and TRBJ2-1): DSGVTQTPKHLITATGQRVTLRCSPRSGDLSVYWYQQSLDQGLQFLIQYYNGEERAKGNILERFSAQQFPDLHSELNLSSLELGDSALYFCASSQTLQAGGPDGNEQFFGPGTRLTVL.

This clone was observed a few times. V gene TRBV12-5 combines with J gene TRBJ1-2; a possible D gene is TRBD1 (5 bases). This CDR3 region has 15 residues. V lost 3 bases, J lost 1 base, and 12 bases lay in between. Per germline, CDR1 LGHNT and CDR2 FRNRAP. The CDR3 sequence is CASGFGTGINYGYTF. The CDR3 DNA reads TGTGCTAGTGGTTTCGGGACTGGGATTAACTATGGCTACACCTTC.

The chain recombines TRBV5-8 with TRBJ2-1, with TRBD2 as a possible D gene (5 bases). CDR1 and CDR2 (germline): SGHTS, YDEGEE. Between the trimmed V and J ends, which lost 1 base and 9 bases, there was a span of 17 bases. The CDR3 runs 15 residues. CDR3 bases: TGTGCCAGCAGCTTGTTCTTCGGGGTTTCAGGTGAGCAGTTCTTC. Translating it yields CASSLFFGVSGEQFF.

This clone was picked up one time. V gene TRBV7-6 combines with J gene TRBJ2-1; D possibly corresponds to TRBD1 (6 bases). Trimming removed 6 bases at V and 6 bases at J, with 15 bases between. The CDR3 length is 14 residues. Germline CDR1 and CDR2: SGHVS and FNYEAQ. The chain's CDR3 is CASSLRDKLNEQFF. CDR3 nucleotides: TGTGCCAGCAGTCTCCGGGACAAACTCAATGAGCAGTTCTTC.

The CDR3 sequence is CASSLGHRRLAGGPLNNEQFF. As DNA, the CDR3 is TGTGCCAGCAGCTTAGGTCACAGGAGACTAGCGGGAGGGCCTTTGAACAATGAGCAGTTCTTC. The chain couples TRBV13 to TRBJ2-1; TRBD2 agrees at 14 bases. V shed 0 bases and J 5 bases; nucleotides not matched to a gene: 15. Germline V gene data show CDR1 as PRHDT and CDR2 as FYEKMQ (reference sequence). The CDR3 extends over 21 amino acids.

The chain uses TRBV28 and TRBJ2-7; D is possibly TRBD1 or TRBD2 (6 bases each). CDR3 size: 16 residues. Between the trimmed V and J ends, which lost 4 bases and 2 bases, there was a span of 18 bases. CDR1 is MDHEN and CDR2 is SYDVKM in the germline V gene. The chain's CDR3 is CASSSLLGGQAYEQYF. CDR3 nucleotides: TGTGCCAGCAGTTCCCTACTAGGGGGGCAGGCCTACGAGCAGTACTTC.

The chain combines TRBV18 with TRBJ1-1; D is unclear. This CDR3 has 15 amino acids. V gave up 2 bases and J gave up 3 bases, with 13 bases separating them. The germline gives CDR1 KGHSH, CDR2 LQKENI. This chain's CDR3 is CASSPYPGADTEAFF. Written as DNA, the CDR3 is TGTGCCAGCTCACCATACCCAGGAGCAGACACTGAAGCTTTCTTT.

This chain joins TRBV5-1 and TRBJ2-7; D gene uncertain. The V end lost 5 bases, the J end lost 5 bases, and 8 bases lay between the germline ends. CDR1 is SGHRS, CDR2 YFSETQ, per germline. This CDR3 spans 11 amino acids. DNA of the CDR3: TGCGCCAGCAGGGAGTACCACGAGCAGTACTTC. Translating gives CASREYHEQYF.

The chain is built from TRBV7-6 and TRBJ2-1; no firm D call. V was shortened by 1 base and J by 0 bases, with 19 bases between the two germline ends. This CDR3 region has 19 residues. Germline V lookup: CDR1 SGHVS, CDR2 FNYEAQ. The CDR3 sequence is CASSLVPATERSSYNEQFF. The CDR3 DNA reads TGTGCCAGCAGCTTAGTTCCCGCGACCGAAAGGAGCTCCTACAATGAGCAGTTCTTC.

The CDR3 spells CASRKGLAGGPDTQYF. In DNA, the CDR3 is TGTGCCAGCAGGAAGGGACTAGCGGGAGGACCAGATACGCAGTATTTT. The chain combines TRBV27 with TRBJ2-3, with 15 bases identical to TRBD2. Germline trimming cut 6 bases from V and 4 bases from J; bases unmatched to any gene: 5. In germline, CDR1 is MNHEY, CDR2 SMNVEV (reference sequence). CDR3 length: 16 residues.

The chain combines TRBV7-2 with TRBJ2-7; D remains unclear. This CDR3 contains 13 residues. The V gene's germline CDR1 is SGHTA and CDR2 FQGNSA. V was pared by 1 base and J by 3 bases, with 7 bases between. CDR3: CASSLVGFYEQYF. The CDR3 bases are TGTGCCAGCAGCTTAGTAGGGTTCTACGAGCAGTACTTC.

The rearrangement uses TRBV7-9 and TRBJ1-5, with a possible D match to TRBD1 (5 bases). From germline, CDR1 is SEHNR and CDR2 FQNEAQ (reference sequence). V was clipped by 2 bases and J by 5 bases, with 13 bases between them. This CDR3 region has 15 residues. CDR3 nucleotide sequence: TGTGCCAGCAGCTTATACGGCGGAGGGGATCAGCCCCAGCATTTT. Amino acid sequence: CASSLYGGGDQPQHF.

J is TRBJ1-2 and V is TRBV6-1, with a possible D match to TRBD1 (6 bases). This CDR3 is 15 amino acids long. From germline, CDR1 is MNHNS and CDR2 SASEGT. V lost 3 bases and J 0 bases, leaving 11 bases between the germline ends. The CDR3 loop is CASSDWGAANYGYTF. CDR3 nucleotides: TGTGCCAGCAGTGATTGGGGGGCCGCTAACTATGGCTACACCTTC.

The chain is built from TRBV5-1 and TRBJ2-7, with TRBD2 matching over 7 bases. Germline values: CDR1 SGHRS, CDR2 YFSETQ. The CDR3 has 13 residues. With V trimmed by 7 bases and J by 0 bases, 4 bases remained unmatched. The CDR3 is CASGAGISYEQYF. The CDR3 DNA reads TGCGCCAGCGGAGCGGGGATCTCCTACGAGCAGTACTTC. The whole variable domain, remainder taken from reference TRBV5-1 and TRBJ2-7, is KAGVTQTPRYLIKTRGQQVTLSCSPISGHRSVSWYQQTPGQGLQFLFEYFSETQRNKGNFPGRFSGRQFSNSRSEMNVSTLELGDSALYLCASGAGISYEQYFGPGTRLTVT.

The chain uses TRBV6-4 and TRBJ2-7; no clear D gene. CDR3 length: 14 amino acids. Trimming cost V 3 bases and J 6 bases, with 15 bases left between them. CDR1 and CDR2 (germline): MRHNA, SNTAGT. This chain's CDR3 is CASSESDIPAEQYF. DNA for the CDR3: TGTGCCAGCAGTGAATCAGACATTCCCGCCGAGCAGTACTTC.

This clone was counted a single time. The chain joins TRBV27 to TRBJ1-5; 8 bases agree with TRBD1. J was trimmed by 0 bases and V by 5 bases; bases with no gene match: 18. The CDR3 extends over 20 amino acids. Germline V gene sequence: CDR1 MNHEY, CDR2 SMNVEV (reference sequence). CDR3 amino acids: CASSQRPRGRRIDSNQPQHF. The CDR3 DNA is TGTGCCAGCAGTCAAAGACCCAGGGGGCGTAGGATCGATAGCAATCAGCCCCAGCATTTT.

This sequence joins TRBV6-6 and TRBJ1-3, with 7 bases that match TRBD1. The CDR3 is made up of 12 amino acids. J was trimmed by 7 bases and V by 9 bases; bases with no gene match: 6. CDR1 and CDR2 from the germline V gene are MNHNY and SVGAGI (reference sequence). CDR3 in DNA: TGTGCCAGTGCAACAGGGGTGAACACCATATATTTT. Amino acid sequence: CASATGVNTIYF.

The V call is TRBV5-6, the J call TRBJ1-1; D is uncertain. The V end lost 2 bases, the J end lost 0 bases, and 8 bases lay between the germline ends. There are 14 residues in the CDR3. Germline lookup yields CDR1 SGHDT and CDR2 YYEEEE. In nucleotides, the CDR3 is TGTGCCAGCAGCTTAATGACTGTGAACACTGAAGCTTTCTTT. Protein sequence: CASSLMTVNTEAFF.